Described below is a single T cell receptor beta chain sequence and its context. Its antigen is currently unknown. In the source study's methods: Filtering differed since immunoSEQ provided only junctions, with no quality scores. Assay used: immunoSEQ multiplex PCR; TCRdb lists only in-frame clones, some missing. That table is the source of V, J and clone size, and D and trimming were worked out from the DNA. The data show 2,100,000 or so clones, roughly 95% seen once. The data were taken from a study of shared clonotypes between healthy human individuals. Study-level information: A couple of women and a few men aged 18 to 49 served as donors. Study conclusions and caveats: Sequencing depth was expected to affect clonotype sharing among donors. For sorted subsets, rarefaction showed incomplete sequencing despite large depth.

This clonotype originated in a young man in good health. The source material was naive CD4+ T cells sorted from blood. Subset: CD45RA+ positively selected.

The DNA for the CDR3 is TGTGCCAGTAGTTTGTCAGGGACACCCCGAGCTTTCTTT. It translates to CASSLSGTPRAFF. The chain couples TRBV19 to TRBJ1-1, with TRBD1 as a possible D gene (6 bases). This CDR3 comprises 13 residues. The germline V gene has CDR1 LNHDA and CDR2 SQIVND (reference sequence). V lost 5 bases to trimming and J lost 10 bases, with 17 bases between them.